This T cell receptor beta chain was sequenced in a study of blood T cell repertoires in COVID-19. Study details: Samples representing acute and convalescent COVID-19 were sourced from the United States, Italy and Spain. T cells, B-cell-depleted T cells, or PBMCs supplied cDNA or gDNA.

V lost 4 bases and J lost 1, with 11 bases in between. This CDR3 contains 15 residues. Germline V CDR1 and CDR2: MDHEN, SYDVKM. The protocol was immunoSEQ multiplex PCR, while the TCRdb copy is restricted to in-frame clones and leaves out a portion. The sample lists over 350,000 clones; around 88% were seen once. The chain has TRBV28 and TRBJ1-5; D is unresolved. The specimen was peripheral blood. This clonotype was sampled from a woman in her thirties with acute or convalescent COVID-19. The CDR3 sequence is CASSSTPGSNQPQHF. The CDR3 DNA follows: TGTGCCAGCAGTTCAACCCCAGGAAGCAATCAGCCCCAGCATTTT.